This TCR beta chain was profiled in a study of T cell responses to AZD1222 COVID-19 vaccine. Study findings and constraints: Females made up more of the donors, who were largely white British, and clonal diversity may have come out too low. Baseline seropositivity occurred in only a handful of AZD1222 recipients. Spike was spanned by vaccine-associated CD4 TCRs, with dominance at 160-218 and 743-854. Regions left unmutated in variants are reportedly the target of nearly half of spike-specific TCRs.

As for this clone: What it binds is not known.

The CDR3 totals 17 residues. Trimming stripped 1 base from V and 0 bases from J, with 13 bases between. CDR1 is SGHVS and CDR2 is FQNEAQ in the germline V gene. Generated by immunoSEQ multiplex PCR, the TCRdb table keeps only in-frame clones and is missing some. The sample holds 95,000 to 100,000 clones; roughly 86% are singletons and the top ten take 1.4%. The material sequenced was peripheral blood, taken on day 0 of AZD1222 vaccination. This clonotype was obtained from an adult in good health. The chain joins TRBV7-8 to TRBJ1-5; D gene ambiguous. The CDR3 region is CASSLGSGGDSNQPQHF. Written as DNA, the CDR3 is TGTGCCAGCAGCTTAGGTTCGGGCGGGGATAGCAATCAGCCCCAGCATTTT.